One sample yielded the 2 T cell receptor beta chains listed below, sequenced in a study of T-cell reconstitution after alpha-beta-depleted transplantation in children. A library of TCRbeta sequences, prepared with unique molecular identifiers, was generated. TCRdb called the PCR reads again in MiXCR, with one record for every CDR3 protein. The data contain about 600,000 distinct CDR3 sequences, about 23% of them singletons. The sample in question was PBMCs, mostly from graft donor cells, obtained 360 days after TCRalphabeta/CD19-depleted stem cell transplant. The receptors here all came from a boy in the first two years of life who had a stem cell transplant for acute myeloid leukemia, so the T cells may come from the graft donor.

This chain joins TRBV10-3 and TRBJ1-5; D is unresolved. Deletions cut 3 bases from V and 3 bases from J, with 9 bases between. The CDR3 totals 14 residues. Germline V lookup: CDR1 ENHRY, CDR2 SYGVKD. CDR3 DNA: TGTGCCATCAGTGACGGGCAGAACAATCAGCCCCAGCATTTT. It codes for CAISDGQNNQPQHF.

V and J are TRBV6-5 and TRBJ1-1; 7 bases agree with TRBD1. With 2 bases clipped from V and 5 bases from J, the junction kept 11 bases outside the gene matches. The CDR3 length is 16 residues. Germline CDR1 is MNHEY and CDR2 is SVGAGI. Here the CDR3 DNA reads TGTGCCAGCAGTTACAGGACAGGTGGTCGGAGTACTGAAGCTTTCTTT. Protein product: CASSYRTGGRSTEAFF.